Listed below are T cell receptor beta chains from one sample, sequenced in a study of blood T cell repertoires in COVID-19. The protocol was immunoSEQ multiplex PCR, while the TCRdb copy is restricted to in-frame clones and leaves out a portion. The sample lists around 260,000 clones, about 87% seen once, with approximately 4% in the top ten. Sequenced: peripheral blood. Receptor source: a man aged 55 to 70 who had recovered from COVID-19. The CDR3 runs from the conserved cysteine through the conserved F or W. The order of the fields is J gene, clone size, D gene, V gene, CDR3 protein, CDR3 DNA. The D gene is left open where the match is weak. Size values are once, few and many counts, or a class for expanded clones, and some rows have none.

>TRBJ2-1|NA|TRBD1|TRBV19
CASSTKTTGGSSYNEQFF
TGTGCCAGTAGTACGAAAACTACAGGGGGTAGCTCCTACAATGAGCAGTTCTTC
>TRBJ1-5|NA|NA|TRBV6-6
CASSPGLVLAQHF
TGTGCCAGCAGTCCCGGACTGGTGTTAGCCCAGCATTTT
>TRBJ2-1|NA|TRBD1|TRBV5-1
CASSLARTGVNEQFF
TGCGCCAGCAGCTTGGCCCGGACAGGGGTAAATGAGCAGTTCTTC
>TRBJ2-6|NA|TRBD1|TRBV11-3
CASSLGSGGTGANVLTF
TGTGCCAGCAGCTTAGGGTCAGGGGGTACTGGGGCCAACGTCCTGACTTTC
>TRBJ2-1|NA|TRBD2|TRBV11-3
CASSSAGDAQFF
TGTGCCAGCAGCTCGGCGGGGGACGCACAGTTCTTC
>TRBJ1-4|NA|NA|TRBV5-6
CASSLMRPNEKLFF
TGTGCCAGCAGCTTGATGAGGCCAAATGAAAAACTGTTTTTT
>TRBJ2-7|NA|TRBD1|TRBV2
CASRKGQIFSYEQYF
TGTGCCAGCAGGAAGGGACAGATTTTCTCCTACGAGCAGTACTTC
>TRBJ2-1|NA|TRBD2|TRBV7-9
CASRRLAGGSSSYNEQFF
TGTGCCAGCAGACGCCTAGCGGGGGGGTCGAGCTCCTACAATGAGCAGTTCTTC
>TRBJ1-3|NA|TRBD1|TRBV9
CASSAEVQGAGNTIYF
TGTGCCAGCAGCGCCGAAGTACAGGGGGCTGGAAACACCATATATTTT
>TRBJ1-4|NA|TRBD1|TRBV5-8
CASSGDRRNEKLFF
TGTGCCAGCAGCGGGGACAGGAGAAATGAAAAACTGTTTTTT
>TRBJ2-1|few|NA|TRBV2
CASSGGFGYNEQFF
TGTGCCAGCAGCGGGGGTTTCGGATACAATGAGCAGTTCTTC
>TRBJ2-6|NA|NA|TRBV19
CASSNPGKRANVLTF
TGTGCCAGTAGTAATCCGGGAAAACGGGCCAACGTCCTGACTTTC
>TRBJ1-5|NA|NA|TRBV6-2/TRBV6-3
CASSYPPQAGNQPQHF
TGTGCCAGCAGTTACCCCCCCCAAGCGGGCAATCAGCCCCAGCATTTT
>TRBJ2-5|NA|TRBD2|TRBV19
CASSIFAGGRETQYF
TGTGCCAGTAGTATATTCGCGGGGGGAAGAGAGACCCAGTACTTC
>TRBJ2-7|NA|NA|TRBV18
CASSPREDYEQYF
TGTGCCAGCTCACCACGTGAGGACTACGAGCAGTACTTC
>TRBJ1-1|NA|TRBD1|TRBV19
CASSNQGAGNTEAFF
TGTGCCAGTAGTAATCAGGGGGCAGGGAACACTGAAGCTTTCTTT
>TRBJ2-2|once|NA|TRBV27
CASSFRSGELFF
TGTGCCAGCAGTTTTCGGTCCGGGGAGCTGTTTTTT
>TRBJ1-5|once|NA|TRBV9
CASSPQGQGNQPQHF
TGTGCCAGCAGCCCTCAGGGCCAGGGCAATCAGCCCCAGCATTTT
>TRBJ1-6|NA|NA|TRBV7-3
CASSLEGVRSPLHF
TGTGCCAGCAGCTTAGAAGGGGTACGTTCACCCCTCCACTTT
>TRBJ1-4|NA|NA|TRBV5-1
CASKSEWPATGPMEKLFF
TGCGCCAGCAAATCGGAGTGGCCCGCGACGGGTCCGATGGAAAAACTGTTTTTT
>TRBJ1-1|NA|NA|TRBV19
CASTTTGFGTEAFF
TGTGCCAGTACTACGACAGGATTTGGCACTGAAGCTTTCTTT
>TRBJ2-5|NA|TRBD2|TRBV9
CASSTKAGGLKETQYF
TGTGCCAGCAGCACAAAAGCGGGGGGGCTTAAAGAGACCCAGTACTTC
>TRBJ1-1|NA|NA|TRBV4-2
CASSQQTNANPWGRLSEAFF
TGTGCCAGCAGCCAACAAACCAATGCAAACCCCTGGGGGCGCCTGTCTGAAGCTTTCTTT
>TRBJ2-5|once|NA|TRBV18
CASSPLSRETQYF
TGTGCCAGCTCACCCCTAAGCCGTGAGACCCAGTACTTC
>TRBJ1-6|once|TRBD1|TRBV6-5
CAIKVGQGDSPLHF
TGTGCCATCAAGGTCGGACAGGGAGATTCACCCCTCCACTTT
>TRBJ2-7|NA|NA|TRBV5-4
CASSLDRRYEQYF
TGTGCCAGCAGCTTGGATCGCAGATACGAGCAGTACTTC
>TRBJ2-1|few|TRBD2|TRBV3-1/TRBV3-2
CASSQDVNLGLVGGGDEQFF
TGTGCCAGCAGCCAAGATGTTAATCTAGGACTAGTTGGCGGGGGGGATGAGCAGTTCTTC
>TRBJ1-1|NA|TRBD1|TRBV10-1
CASSRDRATEAFF
TGCGCCAGCAGTCGGGACAGGGCCACTGAAGCTTTCTTT
>TRBJ2-3|NA|TRBD2|TRBV27
CASSLSGTSGSRDTQYF
TGTGCCAGCAGTTTATCGGGGACTAGCGGCTCTAGGGATACGCAGTATTTT
>TRBJ2-1|NA|NA|TRBV7-9
CASSQTSQYTYNEQFF
TGTGCCAGCAGTCAAACTTCACAGTATACCTACAATGAGCAGTTCTTC
>TRBJ2-2|NA|NA|TRBV7-3
CASTQLAGPGELFF
TGTGCCAGCACTCAATTGGCAGGGCCCGGGGAGCTGTTTTTT
>TRBJ2-7|NA|TRBD2|TRBV29-1
CSVERAETSGDGVGYEQYF
TGCAGCGTTGAAAGAGCCGAGACTAGCGGGGATGGTGTTGGCTACGAGCAGTACTTC
>TRBJ2-3|NA|NA|TRBV19
CASSQTSIVMHTQYF
TGTGCCAGTAGTCAGACTAGTATTGTCATGCATACGCAGTATTTT
>TRBJ2-7|NA|TRBD1|TRBV10-3
CAIRTGSAYEQYF
TGTGCCATCCGGACAGGGTCCGCCTACGAGCAGTACTTC
>TRBJ1-2|NA|NA|TRBV6-5
CASTKRETRAHGYTF
TGTGCCAGCACCAAGAGGGAGACTAGGGCACATGGCTACACCTTC
>TRBJ2-7|NA|TRBD1|TRBV19
CASLSGTGYEQYF
TGTGCCAGCCTATCCGGGACAGGCTACGAGCAGTACTTC
>TRBJ2-2|NA|NA|TRBV9
CASSWGPGELFF
TGTGCCAGCAGCTGGGGGCCCGGGGAGCTGTTTTTT
>TRBJ2-4|NA|NA|TRBV11-2
CASSSGHLNIQYF
TGTGCCAGCAGCTCCGGACATCTTAACATTCAGTACTTC
>TRBJ1-6|NA|NA|TRBV27
CASNSLGNSPLHF
TGTGCCAGCAATTCCCTCGGGAATTCACCCCTCCACTTT
>TRBJ2-3|NA|TRBD1|TRBV19
CASSRTGTGTDTQYF
TGTGCCAGTAGTAGAACCGGGACAGGCACAGATACGCAGTATTTT
>TRBJ1-5|NA|NA|TRBV21-1
CASSKWPERSNQPQHF
TGTGCCAGCAGCAAATGGCCCGAACGCAGCAATCAGCCCCAGCATTTT
>TRBJ2-6|NA|NA|TRBV4-2
CASSRSLQDTGANVLTF
TGTGCCAGCAGCCGGTCCCTACAGGATACTGGGGCCAACGTCCTGACTTTC
>TRBJ2-7|NA|TRBD1|TRBV28
CASSPPDEDRDYEQYF
TGTGCCAGCAGTCCCCCGGACGAGGACAGGGACTACGAGCAGTACTTC
>TRBJ1-2|NA|NA|TRBV7-2
CASSLEGATGSSGGYTF
TGTGCCAGCAGCTTAGAGGGCGCCACAGGGTCCTCGGGGGGCTACACCTTC
>TRBJ2-5|NA|TRBD1|TRBV6-6
CASSSTGANLQETQYF
TGTGCCAGCAGCTCCACAGGGGCGAACCTCCAAGAGACCCAGTACTTC